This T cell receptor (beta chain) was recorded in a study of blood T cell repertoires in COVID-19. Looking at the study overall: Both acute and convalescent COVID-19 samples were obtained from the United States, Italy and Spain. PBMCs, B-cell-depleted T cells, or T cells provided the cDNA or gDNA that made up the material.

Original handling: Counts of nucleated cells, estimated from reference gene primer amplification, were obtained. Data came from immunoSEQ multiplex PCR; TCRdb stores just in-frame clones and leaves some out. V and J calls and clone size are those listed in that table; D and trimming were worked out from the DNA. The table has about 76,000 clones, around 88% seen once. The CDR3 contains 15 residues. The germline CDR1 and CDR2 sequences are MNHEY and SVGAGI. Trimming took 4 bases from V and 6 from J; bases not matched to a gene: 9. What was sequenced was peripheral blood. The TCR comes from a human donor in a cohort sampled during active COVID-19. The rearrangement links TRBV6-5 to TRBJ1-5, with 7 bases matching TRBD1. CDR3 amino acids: CASSSDRQGSQPQHF. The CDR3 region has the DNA TGTGCCAGCAGTTCAGACCGACAGGGAAGTCAGCCCCAGCATTTT.